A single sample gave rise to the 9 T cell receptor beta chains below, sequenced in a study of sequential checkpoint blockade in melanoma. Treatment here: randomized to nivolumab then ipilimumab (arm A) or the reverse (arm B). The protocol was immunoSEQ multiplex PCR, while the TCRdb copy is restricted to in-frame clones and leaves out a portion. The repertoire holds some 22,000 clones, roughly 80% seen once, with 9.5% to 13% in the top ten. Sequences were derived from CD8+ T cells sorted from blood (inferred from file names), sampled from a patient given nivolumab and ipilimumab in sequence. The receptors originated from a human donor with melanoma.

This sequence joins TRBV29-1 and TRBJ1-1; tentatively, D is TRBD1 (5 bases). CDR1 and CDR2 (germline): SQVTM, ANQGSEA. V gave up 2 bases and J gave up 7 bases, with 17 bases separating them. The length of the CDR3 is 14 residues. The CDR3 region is CSVEKGRDWVEAFF. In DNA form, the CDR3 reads TGCAGCGTTGAAAAGGGCAGGGACTGGGTTGAAGCTTTCTTT.

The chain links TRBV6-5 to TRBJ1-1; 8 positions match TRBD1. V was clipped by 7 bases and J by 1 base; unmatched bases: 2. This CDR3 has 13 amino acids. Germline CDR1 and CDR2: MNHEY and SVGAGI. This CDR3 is CASNDRGNTEAFF. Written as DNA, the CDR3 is TGTGCCAGCAACGACAGGGGGAACACTGAAGCTTTCTTT.

The DNA of the CDR3 is TGTGCCAGCAGTTACTCGGCCAGGGTAAACACAGATACGCAGTATTTT. Encoded protein: CASSYSARVNTDTQYF. The rearrangement links TRBV6-5 to TRBJ2-3; D perhaps matches TRBD1 (5 bases). This CDR3 is built from 16 residues. The germline gives CDR1 MNHEY, CDR2 SVGAGI. V lost 0 bases, J lost 2 bases, and 12 bases lay in between.

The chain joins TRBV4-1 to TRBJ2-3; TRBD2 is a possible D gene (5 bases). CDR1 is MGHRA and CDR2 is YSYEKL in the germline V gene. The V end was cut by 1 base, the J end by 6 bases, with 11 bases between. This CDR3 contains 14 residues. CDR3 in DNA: TGCGCCAGCAGCCAAGTACTAGTCCTGGATACGCAGTATTTT. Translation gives CASSQVLVLDTQYF.

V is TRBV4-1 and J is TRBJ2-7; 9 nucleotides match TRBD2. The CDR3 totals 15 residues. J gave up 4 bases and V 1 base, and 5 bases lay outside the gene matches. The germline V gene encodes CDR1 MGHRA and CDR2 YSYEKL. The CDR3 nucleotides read TGCGCCAGCAGCCAAGGTAGCGGGGGCCTGTACGAGCAGTACTTC. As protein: CASSQGSGGLYEQYF.

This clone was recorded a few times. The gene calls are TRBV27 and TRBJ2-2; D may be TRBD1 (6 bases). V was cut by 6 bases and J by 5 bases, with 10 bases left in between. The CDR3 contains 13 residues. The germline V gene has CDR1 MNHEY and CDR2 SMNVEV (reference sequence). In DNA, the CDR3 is TGTGCCAGCAGCCCGGACAGAACCGGGGAGCTGTTTTTT. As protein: CASSPDRTGELFF.

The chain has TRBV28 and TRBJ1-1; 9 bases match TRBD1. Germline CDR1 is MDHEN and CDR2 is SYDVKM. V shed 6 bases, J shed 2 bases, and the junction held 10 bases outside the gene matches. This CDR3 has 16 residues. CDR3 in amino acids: CASRLTGGDFNTEAFF. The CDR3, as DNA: TGTGCCAGCAGACTTACAGGGGGCGATTTTAACACTGAAGCTTTCTTT.

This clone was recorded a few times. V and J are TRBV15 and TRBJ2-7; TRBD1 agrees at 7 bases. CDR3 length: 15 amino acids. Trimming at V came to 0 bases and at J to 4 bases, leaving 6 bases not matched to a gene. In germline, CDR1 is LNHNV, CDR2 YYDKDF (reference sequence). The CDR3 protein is CATSRDWGQIYEQYF. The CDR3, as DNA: TGTGCCACCAGCAGAGATTGGGGACAGATATACGAGCAGTACTTC.

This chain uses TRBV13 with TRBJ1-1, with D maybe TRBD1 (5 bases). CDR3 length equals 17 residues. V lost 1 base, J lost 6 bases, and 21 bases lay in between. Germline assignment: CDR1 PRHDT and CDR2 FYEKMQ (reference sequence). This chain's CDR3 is CASSLDGGRGPFAEAFF. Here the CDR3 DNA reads TGTGCCAGCAGCTTAGACGGGGGAAGGGGACCCTTTGCTGAAGCTTTCTTT.